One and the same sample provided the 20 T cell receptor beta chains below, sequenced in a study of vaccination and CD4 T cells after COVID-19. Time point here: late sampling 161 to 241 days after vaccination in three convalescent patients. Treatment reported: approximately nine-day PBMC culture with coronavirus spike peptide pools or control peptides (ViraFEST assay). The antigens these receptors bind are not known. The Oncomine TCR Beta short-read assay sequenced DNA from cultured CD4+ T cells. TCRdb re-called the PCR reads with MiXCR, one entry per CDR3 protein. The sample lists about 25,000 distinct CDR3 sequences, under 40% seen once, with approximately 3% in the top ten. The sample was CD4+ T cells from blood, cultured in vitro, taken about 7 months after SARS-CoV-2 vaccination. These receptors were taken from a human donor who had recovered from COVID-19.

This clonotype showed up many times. CDR3 nucleotides: TGCAGTGCTAGATCCGATTGGGTCCCCCAGCATTTT. Translation: CSARSDWVPQHF. The chain uses TRBV20-1 and TRBJ1-5, with D hard to call. The CDR3 covers 12 residues. Trimming cost V 2 bases and J 10 bases, with 12 bases left between them. Germline CDR1 reads DFQATT; CDR2 reads SNEGSKA (reference sequence).

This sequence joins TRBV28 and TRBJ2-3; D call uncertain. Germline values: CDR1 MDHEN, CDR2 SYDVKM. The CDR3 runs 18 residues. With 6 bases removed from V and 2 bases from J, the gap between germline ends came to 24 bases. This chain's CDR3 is CASSRRWATHYLTDTQYF. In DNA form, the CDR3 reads TGTGCCAGCAGCCGGCGGTGGGCCACACATTACCTCACAGATACGCAGTATTTT.

This chain's CDR3 is CASSLERGNSPLHF. In DNA form, the CDR3 reads TGTGCCAGCAGCTTGGAAAGGGGGAATTCACCCCTCCACTTT. The V gene is TRBV5-6, the J gene TRBJ1-6; perhaps TRBD1 as D (6 bases). V lost 0 bases and J lost 7, with 8 bases in between. CDR1 is SGHDT and CDR2 is YYEEEE in the germline V gene. This CDR3 is 14 amino acids long.

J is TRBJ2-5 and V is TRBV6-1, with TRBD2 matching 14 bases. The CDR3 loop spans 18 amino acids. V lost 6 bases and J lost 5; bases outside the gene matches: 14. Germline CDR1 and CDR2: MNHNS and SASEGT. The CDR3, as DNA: TGTGCCAGCAGACCCCGCCGTAGGACTAGCGGGAGGTTGGAGACCCAGTACTTC. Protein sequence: CASRPRRRTSGRLETQYF.

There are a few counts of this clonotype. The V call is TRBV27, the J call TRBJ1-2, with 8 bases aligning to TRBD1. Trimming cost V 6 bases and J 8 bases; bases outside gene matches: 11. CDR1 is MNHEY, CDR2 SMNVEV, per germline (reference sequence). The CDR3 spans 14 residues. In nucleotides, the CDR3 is TGTGCCAGCAGGGATGGCAGGACAGGGTACGGCTACACCTTC. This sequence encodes CASRDGRTGYGYTF.

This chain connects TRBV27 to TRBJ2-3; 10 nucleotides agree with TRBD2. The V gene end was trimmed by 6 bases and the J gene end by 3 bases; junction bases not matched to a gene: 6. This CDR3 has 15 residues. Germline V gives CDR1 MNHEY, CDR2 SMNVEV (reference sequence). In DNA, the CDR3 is TGTGCCAGCAGCCCCGCTAGCGGGAGTACAGATACGCAGTATTTT. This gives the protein CASSPASGSTDTQYF.

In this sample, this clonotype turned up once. Here the CDR3 reads CASSFGTSGQETQYF. The DNA for the CDR3 is TGTGCCAGCAGTTTCGGGACTAGCGGTCAAGAGACCCAGTACTTC. The V call is TRBV12-3 or TRBV12-4, the J call TRBJ2-5; the match to TRBD2 covers 11 bases. After removal of 3 bases from V and 2 bases from J, the junction contained 2 bases not matched to a gene. The CDR3 runs 15 residues.

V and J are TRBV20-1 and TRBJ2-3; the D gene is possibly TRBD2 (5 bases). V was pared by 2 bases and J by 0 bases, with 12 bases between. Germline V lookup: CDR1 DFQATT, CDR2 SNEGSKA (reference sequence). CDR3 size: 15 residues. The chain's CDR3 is CSARSQRMSTDTQYF. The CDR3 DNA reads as TGCAGTGCTAGATCCCAGCGGATGAGCACAGATACGCAGTATTTT.

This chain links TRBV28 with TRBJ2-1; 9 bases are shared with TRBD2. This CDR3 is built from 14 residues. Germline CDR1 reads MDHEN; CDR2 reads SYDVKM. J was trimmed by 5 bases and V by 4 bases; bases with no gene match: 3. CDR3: CASSSGLAHNEQFF. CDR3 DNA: TGTGCCAGCAGTTCGGGACTAGCCCACAATGAGCAGTTCTTC.

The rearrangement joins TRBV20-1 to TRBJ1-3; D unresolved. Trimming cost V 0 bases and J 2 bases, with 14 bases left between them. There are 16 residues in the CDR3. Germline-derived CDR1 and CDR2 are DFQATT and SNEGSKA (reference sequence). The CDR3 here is CSAREGRVGPGNTIYF. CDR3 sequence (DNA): TGCAGTGCTAGAGAAGGACGAGTTGGGCCTGGAAACACCATATATTTT.

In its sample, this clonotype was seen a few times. Written as DNA, the CDR3 is TGTGCCAGCAGTTGGGACAGGGTTTATGGCTACACCTTC. It translates to CASSWDRVYGYTF. This chain connects TRBV28 to TRBJ1-2, with TRBD1 matching 9 bases. The germline gives CDR1 MDHEN, CDR2 SYDVKM. The V gene end was trimmed by 4 bases and the J gene end by 5 bases; junction bases not matched to a gene: 2. The CDR3 has 13 residues.

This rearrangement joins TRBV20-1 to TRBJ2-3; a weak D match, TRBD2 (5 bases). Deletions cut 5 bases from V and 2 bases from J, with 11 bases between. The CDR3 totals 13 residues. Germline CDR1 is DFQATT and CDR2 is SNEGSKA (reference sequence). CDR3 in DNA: TGCAGTGCTCCCCGGGAACTCACAGATACGCAGTATTTT. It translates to CSAPRELTDTQYF.

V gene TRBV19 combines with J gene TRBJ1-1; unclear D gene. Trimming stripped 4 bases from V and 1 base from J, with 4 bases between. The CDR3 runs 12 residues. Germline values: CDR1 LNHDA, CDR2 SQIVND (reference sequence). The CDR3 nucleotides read TGTGCCAGTAGTAGTTCGAACACTGAAGCTTTCTTT. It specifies CASSSSNTEAFF.

The CDR3 protein is CASSVGQGAWETQYF. The CDR3 DNA sequence: TGTGCCAGCAGCGTAGGGCAGGGGGCGTGGGAGACCCAGTACTTC. The chain uses TRBV7-3 and TRBJ2-5, with 8 bases matching TRBD1. V dropped 5 bases and J dropped 5; count of bases not matched to a gene: 10. There are 15 residues in the CDR3. CDR1 and CDR2 from the germline V gene are SGHTA and FQGTGA. Full variable domain (remainder filled in from reference TRBV7-3 and TRBJ2-5): GAGVSQTPSNKVTEKGKYVELRCDPISGHTALYWYRQSLGQGPEFLIYFQGTGAADDSGLPNDRFFAVRPEGSVSTLKIQRTERGDSAVYLCASSVGQGAWETQYFGPGTRLLVL.

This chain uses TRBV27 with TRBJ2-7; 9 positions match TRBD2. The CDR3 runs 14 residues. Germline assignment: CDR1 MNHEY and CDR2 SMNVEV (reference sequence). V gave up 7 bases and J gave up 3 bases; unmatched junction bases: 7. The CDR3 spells CASKSGRNFYEQYF. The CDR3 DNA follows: TGTGCCAGCAAGAGCGGGAGGAACTTCTACGAGCAGTACTTC.

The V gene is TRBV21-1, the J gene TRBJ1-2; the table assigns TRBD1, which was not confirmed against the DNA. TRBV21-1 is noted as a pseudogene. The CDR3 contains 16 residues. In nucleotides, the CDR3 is TGTGCCAGCAGCAAACCCGGCAGGGGGCGCCCCTATGGCTACACCTTC. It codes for CASSKPGRGRPYGYTF.

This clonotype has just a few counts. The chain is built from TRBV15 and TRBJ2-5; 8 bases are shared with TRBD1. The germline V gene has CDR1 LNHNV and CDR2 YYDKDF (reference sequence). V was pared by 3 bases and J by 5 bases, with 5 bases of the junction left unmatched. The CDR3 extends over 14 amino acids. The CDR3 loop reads CATSSNRGTETQYF. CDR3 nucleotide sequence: TGTGCCACCAGCAGTAACAGGGGGACGGAGACCCAGTACTTC.

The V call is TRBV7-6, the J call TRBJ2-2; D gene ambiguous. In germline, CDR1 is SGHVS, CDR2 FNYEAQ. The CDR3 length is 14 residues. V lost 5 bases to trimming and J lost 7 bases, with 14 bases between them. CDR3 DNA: TGTGCCAGCAGCGTACAGTCGGTGAGCGGGGAGCTGTTTTTT. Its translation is CASSVQSVSGELFF.

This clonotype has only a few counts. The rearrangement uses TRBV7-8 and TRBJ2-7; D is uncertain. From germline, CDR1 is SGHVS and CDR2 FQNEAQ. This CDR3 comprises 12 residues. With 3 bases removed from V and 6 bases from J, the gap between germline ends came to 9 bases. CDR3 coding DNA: TGTGCCAGCAGCTTCTCTGGTGTCGAGCAGTACTTC. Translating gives CASSFSGVEQYF.

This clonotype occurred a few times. This CDR3 is CASSSQGIDTQYF. For the CDR3, the DNA is TGTGCCAGCAGTAGTCAGGGTATCGATACGCAGTATTTT. The gene calls are TRBV28 and TRBJ2-3, with a possible D match to TRBD1 (5 bases). Trimming took 5 bases from V and 6 from J, leaving 12 bases between them. Germline loops: CDR1 MDHEN, CDR2 SYDVKM. This CDR3 region has 13 residues.